One sample yielded the 25 T cell receptor beta chains listed below, sequenced in a study of T cell changes during pregnancy in multiple sclerosis. Repertoires were generated with immunoSEQ multiplex PCR, while TCRdb's copy carries only in-frame clones and drops some. The sample holds approximately 100,000 clones, about 91% seen once. This specimen was peripheral blood, taken after pregnancy. The receptor set was obtained from a female donor in good health, enrolled as a control in a pregnancy study.

The CDR3 sequence: CASRSGQGGPQETQYF. CDR3 bases: TGTGCCAGCAGATCAGGACAGGGTGGCCCTCAAGAGACCCAGTACTTC. The rearrangement uses TRBV28 and TRBJ2-5, with 8 positions matching TRBD1. Looked up from germline, CDR1 is MDHEN and CDR2 is SYDVKM. The CDR3 totals 16 residues. V was clipped by 6 bases and J by 2 bases; unmatched bases: 11.

The V call is TRBV6-6, the J call TRBJ1-2; TRBD1 might be the D (5 bases). Deletions cut 0 bases from V and 4 bases from J, with 9 bases between. The CDR3 is 14 amino acids. CDR1 and CDR2 from the germline V gene are MNHNY and SVGAGI (reference sequence). The CDR3 bases are TGTGCCAGCAGTTACTCCGGGGGAACCTATGGCTACACCTTC. It codes for CASSYSGGTYGYTF.

Comments on this clone: A read error may produce the germline difference seen at one junction end. V gene TRBV7-2 combines with J gene TRBJ2-5; 12 bases are a match to TRBD2. Germline V lookup: CDR1 SGHTA, CDR2 FQGNSA. This CDR3 region has 15 residues. This CDR3 reads CASSLAGGGIETQYF. CDR3 DNA: TGTGCCAGCAGCCTAGCGGGGGGGGGCATAGAGACCCAGTACTTC.

The V and J genes are TRBV29-1 and TRBJ1-2; 7 nucleotides align to TRBD1. Germline CDR1 reads SQVTM; CDR2 reads ANQGSEA. V was pared by 6 bases and J by 4 bases, with 5 bases of the junction left unmatched. CDR3 size: 12 residues. CDR3 loop: CSVRTGAYGYTF. The CDR3 DNA sequence: TGCAGCGTGCGGACAGGAGCCTATGGCTACACCTTC.

The CDR3 DNA reads TGCGCCAGCAGCTTGGGCATAGCGGGGGGCAAGGAGACCCAGTACTTC. Protein: CASSLGIAGGKETQYF. V gene TRBV5-1 combines with J gene TRBJ2-5, with 10 bases identical to TRBD2. The trim removed 0 bases at V and 5 bases at J, leaving 7 bases unmatched. CDR1 and CDR2 from the germline V gene are SGHRS and YFSETQ. The CDR3 has 16 residues.

This chain connects TRBV19 to TRBJ1-1; no firm D call. CDR3 length: 13 amino acids. Deletions cut 5 bases from V and 3 bases from J, with 10 bases between. CDR1 LNHDA and CDR2 SQIVND come from the germline V gene (reference sequence). The chain's CDR3 is CASSVYQDTEAFF. CDR3 sequence (DNA): TGTGCCAGTAGTGTCTATCAGGACACTGAAGCTTTCTTT.

The chain carries TRBV6-5 and TRBJ1-1; tentatively, D is TRBD1 (5 bases). CDR3 length: 13 residues. V lost 6 bases and J lost 4, with 12 bases in between. The germline gives CDR1 MNHEY, CDR2 SVGAGI. This chain's CDR3 is CASRGRGGTEAFF. Here the CDR3 DNA reads TGTGCCAGCAGGGGCCGGGGGGGCACTGAAGCTTTCTTT.

V usage is TRBV6-1 and J usage is TRBJ2-5; a weak D match, TRBD2 (5 bases). The CDR3 loop spans 14 amino acids. The V end lost 8 bases, the J end lost 5 bases, and 18 bases lay between the germline ends. CDR1 MNHNS and CDR2 SASEGT come from the germline V gene. Written as DNA, the CDR3 is TGTGCCAGCTCCGAAGAAGATACTAGGGAGACCCAGTACTTC. This gives the protein CASSEEDTRETQYF.

The CDR3 sequence: CASSENPGAPRHEQYF. The CDR3 region has the DNA TGTGCCAGCAGTGAGAATCCGGGAGCCCCCCGACACGAGCAGTACTTC. The chain combines TRBV6-1 with TRBJ2-7; tentative D call: TRBD2 (6 bases). V lost 3 bases and J 5 bases, leaving 20 bases between the germline ends. The germline V gene encodes CDR1 MNHNS and CDR2 SASEGT. The CDR3 is made up of 16 amino acids.

The gene calls are TRBV5-4 and TRBJ1-3; D not resolved. Per germline, CDR1 SGHNT and CDR2 YYREEE (reference sequence). This CDR3 contains 15 residues. Deletions cut 3 bases from V and 0 bases from J, with 10 bases between. CDR3 sequence reads: CASSSGSLSGNTIYF. The CDR3 DNA follows: TGTGCCAGCAGCTCCGGTTCCCTCTCTGGAAACACCATATATTTT.

This clone was found once. The chain carries TRBV12-5 and TRBJ2-7; D ambiguous. The CDR3 is 13 residues long. Germline loops: CDR1 LGHNT, CDR2 FRNRAP. V was cut by 6 bases and J by 7 bases, with 16 bases left in between. The CDR3 nucleotides are TGTGCTAGTGGCTGGCGAGACGCGCGGGAGCAGTACTTC. Protein sequence: CASGWRDAREQYF.

CDR3 amino acids: CASSSRTANTGELFF. The CDR3, as DNA: TGTGCCAGCAGTTCAAGGACAGCAAACACCGGGGAGCTGTTTTTT. The chain employs TRBV27 and TRBJ2-2; TRBD1 might be the D (6 bases). The germline CDR1 and CDR2 sequences are MNHEY and SMNVEV (reference sequence). V lost 4 bases and J lost 2, with 11 bases in between. The CDR3 loop spans 15 amino acids.

The CDR3 here is CASSSRTGSREKLFF. The CDR3 DNA follows: TGTGCCAGCAGTTCCCGGACAGGGTCAAGGGAAAAACTGTTTTTT. This sequence joins TRBV28 and TRBJ1-4, with 8 bases lining up with TRBD1. Germline lookup yields CDR1 MDHEN and CDR2 SYDVKM. Germline trimming cut 4 bases from V and 8 bases from J; bases unmatched to any gene: 9. CDR3 length: 15 residues.

V gene TRBV6-6 combines with J gene TRBJ1-2; TRBD1 agrees at 9 bases. Germline-derived CDR1 and CDR2 are MNHNY and SVGAGI (reference sequence). The CDR3 spans 14 residues. After removal of 8 bases from V and 4 bases from J, the junction contained 8 bases not matched to a gene. This chain's CDR3 is CASRGGDRVYGYTF. The CDR3 nucleotides read TGTGCCAGCCGAGGGGGGGACAGGGTCTATGGCTACACCTTC.

The V and J genes are TRBV5-4 and TRBJ2-7; D may be TRBD2 (6 bases). The CDR3 is made up of 13 amino acids. Per germline, CDR1 SGHNT and CDR2 YYREEE (reference sequence). V was cut by 3 bases and J by 9 bases, with 16 bases left in between. For the CDR3, the DNA is TGTGCCAGCAGCTACCCGGGGGATTCAGCGCAGTACTTC. Translating it yields CASSYPGDSAQYF.

The chain couples TRBV6-1 to TRBJ1-6; D may be TRBD1 (6 bases). V shed 8 bases and J shed 3 bases, with 11 bases lying between them. This CDR3 contains 14 residues. The germline gives CDR1 MNHNS, CDR2 SASEGT. CDR3 sequence reads: CASGGQDYNSPLHF. The CDR3 coding sequence is TGTGCCAGCGGGGGACAAGACTATAATTCACCCCTCCACTTT.

The V gene is TRBV9, the J gene TRBJ1-3, with TRBD1 matching over 8 bases. The CDR3 loop spans 17 amino acids. Looked up from germline, CDR1 is SGDLS and CDR2 is YYNGEE. Trimming cost V 3 bases and J 0 bases; bases outside gene matches: 8. CDR3 DNA sequence: TGTGCCAGCAGCGCCCCAGGGACAGGCGGCTCTGGAAACACCATATATTTT. Protein: CASSAPGTGGSGNTIYF.

V gene TRBV7-9 combines with J gene TRBJ1-3, with TRBD1 matching 7 bases. The CDR3 has 17 amino acids. V lost 1 base, J lost 0 bases, and 6 bases stayed unmatched. Germline V lookup: CDR1 SEHNR, CDR2 FQNEAQ (reference sequence). The CDR3 DNA sequence: TGTGCCAGCAGCTTAGAAAGACAGGGTCCCTCTGGAAACACCATATATTTT. Translation: CASSLERQGPSGNTIYF.

The chain uses TRBV15 and TRBJ2-2, with unresolved D. Trimming stripped 3 bases from V and 5 bases from J, with 19 bases between. Germline V lookup: CDR1 LNHNV, CDR2 YYDKDF (reference sequence). The CDR3 extends over 17 amino acids. The CDR3 nucleotides read TGTGCCACCAGCAGGTCTCTGGAGCTGCCAGAGACCGGGGAGCTGTTTTTT. It yields the protein CATSRSLELPETGELFF.

This chain joins TRBV5-1 and TRBJ2-5; 10 bases are a match to TRBD2. CDR3 size: 15 residues. Per the germline V gene, CDR1 is SGHRS and CDR2 is YFSETQ. The J segment lost 6 bases and the V segment lost 4 bases, leaving 9 bases of the junction unmatched. CDR3 DNA sequence: TGCGCCAGCAGCCCGGGGGTAGCGGGAGGACAGACCCAGTACTTC. It specifies CASSPGVAGGQTQYF.

This clone was detected a few times. The V and J genes are TRBV13 and TRBJ2-4; D unresolved. The CDR3 is made up of 16 amino acids. Trimming took 4 bases from V and 0 from J, leaving 13 bases between them. Germline assignment: CDR1 PRHDT and CDR2 FYEKMQ (reference sequence). CDR3 sequence reads: CASSYPTELAKNIQYF. CDR3 sequence (DNA): TGTGCCAGCAGCTACCCTACAGAGTTAGCCAAAAACATTCAGTACTTC.

V and J are TRBV5-1 and TRBJ2-5; D may be TRBD2 (6 bases). Germline CDR1 and CDR2: SGHRS and YFSETQ. The CDR3 loop spans 13 amino acids. Trimming stripped 1 base from V and 4 bases from J, with 8 bases between. The CDR3 protein is CASSLLGGETQYF. The CDR3 DNA is TGCGCCAGCAGCTTGCTCGGGGGAGAGACCCAGTACTTC.

This chain connects TRBV27 to TRBJ2-5; D perhaps matches TRBD2 (6 bases). The CDR3 totals 14 residues. Germline V gives CDR1 MNHEY, CDR2 SMNVEV (reference sequence). V gave up 2 bases and J gave up 5 bases, with 12 bases separating them. The CDR3 spells CASSLMRGVETQYF. CDR3 in DNA: TGTGCCAGCAGTTTAATGCGGGGAGTGGAGACCCAGTACTTC.

The chain employs TRBV6-1 and TRBJ1-1; D is ambiguous. Deletions cut 6 bases from V and 8 bases from J, with 19 bases between. Looked up from germline, CDR1 is MNHNS and CDR2 is SASEGT. This CDR3 has 14 residues. This CDR3 is CASSAMDLRSEAFF. The CDR3 DNA reads as TGTGCCAGCAGCGCTATGGACTTGCGTTCAGAAGCTTTCTTT.

V gene TRBV5-5 combines with J gene TRBJ2-5, with 8 bases identical to TRBD2. Germline CDR1 reads SGHKS; CDR2 reads YYEKEE (reference sequence). The CDR3 sequence is 13 residues long. V shed 4 bases and J 5 bases; nucleotides not matched to a gene: 4. For the CDR3, the DNA is TGTGCCAGCAGCCCGGGAGGGGAGGAGACCCAGTACTTC. Its translation: CASSPGGEETQYF.